The 18 T cell receptor beta chains in this list originate from one sample, sequenced in a study of cytomegalovirus exposure and HLA in healthy donors. 13 Jbeta primers and 60 Vbeta primers were used for the PCR. Data came from immunoSEQ multiplex PCR; TCRdb stores just in-frame clones and leaves some out. Here the sample spans 95,000 to 130,000 clones, 50% to 65% being singletons. Sample: PBMCs. The receptors originated from a woman aged 35 to 49 in good health and CMV-seropositive.

The chain is built from TRBV5-1 and TRBJ2-5; maybe TRBD2 (5 bases). Germline CDR1 reads SGHRS; CDR2 reads YFSETQ. The CDR3 has 16 residues. V was cut by 3 bases and J by 9 bases, with 24 bases left in between. In DNA form, the CDR3 reads TGCGCCAGCAGCTCGATGAAAAAGGACTCTTTAGAAGCCCAGTACTTC. This sequence encodes CASSSMKKDSLEAQYF.

This chain connects TRBV19 to TRBJ1-2, with 7 positions matching TRBD1. The CDR3 is 14 amino acids. Germline V gene sequence: CDR1 LNHDA, CDR2 SQIVND (reference sequence). The trim removed 4 bases at V and 3 bases at J, leaving 5 bases unmatched. DNA for the CDR3: TGTGCCAGTAGTAACTACAGGGGATACTATGGCTACACCTTC. Its protein is CASSNYRGYYGYTF. The full variable domain, completed using reference TRBV19 and TRBJ1-2, is DGGITQSPKYLFRKEGQNVTLSCEQNLNHDAMYWYRQDPGQGLRLIYYSQIVNDFQKGDIAEGYSVSREKKESFPLTVTSAQKNPTAFYLCASSNYRGYYGYTFGSGTRLTVV.

V usage is TRBV4-1 and J usage is TRBJ2-5, with 10 bases that match TRBD2. TRBJ2-7 matches the DNA end more closely, so the J call is doubtful. The CDR3 runs 16 residues. CDR1 MGHRA and CDR2 YSYEKL come from the germline V gene. Here the CDR3 reads CASSQEKREGSYEQYF. CDR3 sequence (DNA): TGCGCCAGCAGCCAAGAAAAGCGGGAGGGATCCTACGAGCAGTACTTC.

The CDR3 region is CASSTGGSYNEQFF. CDR3 DNA: TGTGCCAGCTCCACGGGGGGCAGTTACAATGAGCAGTTCTTC. The V call is TRBV18, the J call TRBJ2-1; possibly TRBD2 for D (7 bases). V was pared by 6 bases and J by 4 bases, with 13 bases between. This CDR3 contains 14 residues. The V gene's germline CDR1 is KGHSH and CDR2 LQKENI.

The sample holds a few counts of this clone. The gene calls are TRBV9 and TRBJ2-7; TRBD2 matches 9 bases. With V trimmed by 0 bases and J by 5 bases, 6 bases remained unmatched. This CDR3 spans 15 amino acids. Per germline, CDR1 SGDLS and CDR2 YYNGEE. The CDR3 nucleotides are TGTGCCAGCAGCGTAGACGGACTAGCGTCCCACGAGCAGTACTTC. Protein sequence: CASSVDGLASHEQYF. The complete variable domain, with remaining parts taken from reference TRBV9 and TRBJ2-7, reads DSGVTQTPKHLITATGQRVTLRCSPRSGDLSVYWYQQSLDQGLQFLIQYYNGEERAKGNILERFSAQQFPDLHSELNLSSLELGDSALYFCASSVDGLASHEQYFGPGTRLTVT.

The rearrangement links TRBV19 to TRBJ2-7; no clear D gene. In germline, CDR1 is LNHDA, CDR2 SQIVND (reference sequence). This CDR3 contains 13 residues. Trimming took off 3 bases at V and 2 bases at J, with 8 bases between the two ends. CDR3 sequence (DNA): TGTGCCAGTAGTATGTCCGGTACCTACGAGCAGTACTTC. Translated: CASSMSGTYEQYF.

The chain joins TRBV6-5 to TRBJ1-4, with D possibly matching TRBD1 (6 bases). Trimming shortened V by 8 bases and J by 6 bases, and 13 bases separated the two germline ends. CDR1 and CDR2 from the germline V gene are MNHEY and SVGAGI. This CDR3 is built from 13 residues. CDR3 in DNA: TGTGCCAGCCGCGCGGGGGCGGATGAAAAACTGTTTTTT. Translating gives CASRAGADEKLFF.

The CDR3 here is CASSQDPLAESAYEQYF. The DNA for the CDR3 is TGTGCCAGCAGCCAAGATCCCCTAGCGGAGAGCGCCTACGAGCAGTACTTC. The chain joins TRBV4-2 to TRBJ2-7; 7 bases map to TRBD2. Losses at the gene ends were 0 bases for V and 2 bases for J; bases not matched to a gene: 10. The CDR3 covers 17 residues. CDR1 LGHNA and CDR2 YNFKEQ come from the germline V gene.

This rearrangement joins TRBV7-2 to TRBJ2-3; TRBD2 agrees at 8 bases. V was clipped by 5 bases and J by 4 bases; unmatched bases: 5. The CDR3 extends over 14 amino acids. In germline, CDR1 is SGHTA, CDR2 FQGNSA. CDR3 DNA sequence: TGTGCCAGCAGCCCGGGGGGGGGCGCAGATACGCAGTATTTT. This encodes CASSPGGGADTQYF.

J is TRBJ2-2 and V is TRBV11-3; possible D gene TRBD2, 5 bases. The CDR3 contains 16 residues. CDR1 SGHNT and CDR2 YENEEA come from the germline V gene. The V end was cut by 5 bases, the J end by 4 bases, with 17 bases between. The CDR3 region is CASSKAGKEGTGELFF. The DNA for the CDR3 is TGTGCCAGCAGCAAGGCCGGGAAAGAAGGCACCGGGGAGCTGTTTTTT.

The chain couples TRBV7-2 to TRBJ2-3; 8 bases agree with TRBD2. The CDR3 loop spans 16 amino acids. V lost 4 bases to trimming and J lost 4 bases; unmatched junction nucleotides: 10. Per the germline V gene, CDR1 is SGHTA and CDR2 is FQGNSA. In nucleotides, the CDR3 is TGTGCCAGCAGCTCAAGAGCGGGAGCGGCCGCAGATACGCAGTATTTT. Its protein is CASSSRAGAAADTQYF. Combining the CDR3 with reference TRBV7-2 and TRBJ2-3 gives the whole variable domain GAGVSQSPSNKVTEKGKDVELRCDPISGHTALYWYRQSLGQGLEFLIYFQGNSAPDKSGLPSDRFSAERTGGSVSTLTIQRTQQEDSAVYLCASSSRAGAAADTQYFGPGTRLTVL.

On this clone: At one end the junction does not follow the germline gene, possibly because of a read error. The chain is built from TRBV7-9 and TRBJ2-7; D is perhaps TRBD2 (5 bases). CDR1 is SEHNR and CDR2 is FQNEAQ in the germline V gene (reference sequence). CDR3 length equals 14 residues. The CDR3 nucleotides are TGTTCCAGCAGCTTAGCGATGAGCGCCTACGAGCAGTACTTC. As protein: CSSSLAMSAYEQYF.

The rearrangement uses TRBV5-5 and TRBJ2-5; 8 bases are shared with TRBD2. The J segment lost 4 bases and the V segment lost 0 bases, leaving 5 bases of the junction unmatched. Germline V gives CDR1 SGHKS, CDR2 YYEKEE (reference sequence). The CDR3 runs 15 residues. CDR3 sequence (DNA): TGTGCCAGCAGCTTGGCGGGGGGGCAGGGAGAGACCCAGTACTTC. Its translation: CASSLAGGQGETQYF.

CDR3 residues: CASSGGQLYGYTF. DNA of the CDR3: TGTGCCAGCAGTGGGGGACAGCTCTATGGCTACACCTTC. The rearrangement uses TRBV2 and TRBJ1-2, with TRBD1 matching 7 bases. Germline CDR1 SNHLY, CDR2 FYNNEI. Germline trimming cut 4 bases from V and 4 bases from J; bases unmatched to any gene: 3. The CDR3 has 13 amino acids.

The chain combines TRBV6-1 with TRBJ2-5; D not resolved. This CDR3 contains 11 residues. Germline V CDR1 and CDR2: MNHNS, SASEGT. V was shortened by 6 bases and J by 7 bases, with 9 bases between the two germline ends. CDR3 bases: TGTGCCAGCAGGGAACTTTTGACCCAGTACTTC. Translation: CASRELLTQYF.

The chain is built from TRBV5-6 and TRBJ2-3, with D possibly TRBD1 on 5 matching bases. The germline V gene has CDR1 SGHDT and CDR2 YYEEEE. CDR3 length equals 16 residues. V was cut by 3 bases and J by 2 bases, with 16 bases left in between. This chain's CDR3 is CASSSPTELFTDTQYF. In nucleotides, the CDR3 is TGTGCCAGCAGCTCACCGACAGAACTTTTCACAGATACGCAGTATTTT.

The chain employs TRBV14 and TRBJ1-2, with 7 bases lining up with TRBD1. This CDR3 region has 15 residues. CDR1 is SGHDN and CDR2 is FVKESK in the germline V gene. Trimming took 4 bases from V and 0 from J; bases not matched to a gene: 5. CDR3 in DNA: TGTGCCAGCAGCCGAGGGGGACAGCCTAACTATGGCTACACCTTC. This encodes CASSRGGQPNYGYTF.

The chain couples TRBV13 to TRBJ2-1, with TRBD2 identical over 13 bases. J lost 8 bases, V lost 3 bases, and 13 bases had no gene match. The CDR3 spans 18 residues. From germline, CDR1 is PRHDT and CDR2 FYEKMQ (reference sequence). The CDR3 loop is CASSLKPTSGRAGDEQFF. CDR3 nucleotides: TGTGCCAGCAGCTTGAAGCCAACTAGCGGGAGGGCCGGGGATGAGCAGTTCTTC.